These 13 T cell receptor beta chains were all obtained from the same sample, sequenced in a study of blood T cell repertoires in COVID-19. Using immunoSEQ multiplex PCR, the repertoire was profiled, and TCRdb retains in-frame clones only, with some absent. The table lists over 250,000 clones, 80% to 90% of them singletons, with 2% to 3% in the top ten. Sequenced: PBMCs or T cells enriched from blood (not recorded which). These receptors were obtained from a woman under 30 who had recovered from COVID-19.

The CDR3 sequence: CATSDTGLADAGELFF. As DNA, the CDR3 is TGTGCCACCAGTGACACGGGACTAGCGGACGCCGGGGAGCTGTTTTTT. This chain uses TRBV24-1 with TRBJ2-2; 11 bases match TRBD2. This CDR3 region has 16 residues. The germline CDR1 and CDR2 sequences are KGHDR and SFDVKD. Trimming cost V 4 bases and J 6 bases; bases outside gene matches: 6.

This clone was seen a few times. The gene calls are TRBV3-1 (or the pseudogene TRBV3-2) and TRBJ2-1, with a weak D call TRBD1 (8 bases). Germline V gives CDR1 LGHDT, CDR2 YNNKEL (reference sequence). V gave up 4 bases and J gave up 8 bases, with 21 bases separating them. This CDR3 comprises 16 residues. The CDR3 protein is CASSPGGQGARDEQFF. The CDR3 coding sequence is TGTGCCAGCAGCCCCGGGGGGCAGGGGGCGCGGGATGAGCAGTTCTTC.

For the CDR3, the DNA is TGTGCCAGCAGAGGGACAGGGGAAGGCTACGAGCAGTACTTC. Amino acids: CASRGTGEGYEQYF. The chain is built from TRBV6-5 and TRBJ2-7; TRBD1 agrees at 10 bases. This CDR3 is 14 amino acids long. J lost 3 bases, V lost 6 bases, and 5 bases had no gene match. The V gene's germline CDR1 is MNHEY and CDR2 SVGAGI.

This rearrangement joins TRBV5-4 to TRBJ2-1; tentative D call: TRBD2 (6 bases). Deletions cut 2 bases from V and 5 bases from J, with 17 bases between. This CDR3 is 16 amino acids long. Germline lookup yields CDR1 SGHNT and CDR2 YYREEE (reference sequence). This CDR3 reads CASSLRGAQFNNEQFF. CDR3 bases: TGTGCCAGCAGCTTACGCGGGGCCCAATTTAACAATGAGCAGTTCTTC.

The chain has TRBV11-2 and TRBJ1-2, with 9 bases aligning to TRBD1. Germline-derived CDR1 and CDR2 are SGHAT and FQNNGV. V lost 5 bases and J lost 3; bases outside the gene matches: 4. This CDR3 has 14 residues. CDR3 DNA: TGTGCCAGCAGCGAGACAGGGGGATACTATGGCTACACCTTC. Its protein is CASSETGGYYGYTF.

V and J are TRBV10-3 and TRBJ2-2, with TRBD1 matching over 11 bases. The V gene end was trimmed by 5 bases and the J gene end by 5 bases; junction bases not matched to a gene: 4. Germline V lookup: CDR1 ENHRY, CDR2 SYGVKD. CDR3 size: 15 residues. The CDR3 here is CAISPGQGGTGELFF. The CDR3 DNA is TGTGCCATCAGTCCGGGACAGGGGGGGACCGGGGAGCTGTTTTTT.

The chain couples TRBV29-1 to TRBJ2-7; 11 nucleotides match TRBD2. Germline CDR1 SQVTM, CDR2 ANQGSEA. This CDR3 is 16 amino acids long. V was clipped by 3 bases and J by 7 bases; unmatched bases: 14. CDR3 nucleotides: TGCAGCGTTGAGCTAGCGGGGGGCGTACGATTTGGGGAGCAGTACTTC. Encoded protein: CSVELAGGVRFGEQYF.

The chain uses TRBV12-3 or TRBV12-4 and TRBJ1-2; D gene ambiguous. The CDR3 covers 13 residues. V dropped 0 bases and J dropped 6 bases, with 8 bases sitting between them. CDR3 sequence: CASSLARQNGYTF. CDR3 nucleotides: TGTGCCAGCAGTTTAGCGCGGCAGAATGGCTACACCTTC.

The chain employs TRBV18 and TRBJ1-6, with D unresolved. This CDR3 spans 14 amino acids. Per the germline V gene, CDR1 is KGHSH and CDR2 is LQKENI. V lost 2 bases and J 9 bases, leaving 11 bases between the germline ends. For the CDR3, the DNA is TGTGCCAGCTCACCAAAGTCCGCAGGTTCACCCCTCCACTTT. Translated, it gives CASSPKSAGSPLHF. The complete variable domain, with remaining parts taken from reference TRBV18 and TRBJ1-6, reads NAGVMQNPRHLVRRRGQEARLRCSPMKGHSHVYWYRQLPEEGLKFMVYLQKENIIDESGMPKERFSAEFPKEGPSILRIQQVVRGDSAAYFCASSPKSAGSPLHFGNGTRLTVT.

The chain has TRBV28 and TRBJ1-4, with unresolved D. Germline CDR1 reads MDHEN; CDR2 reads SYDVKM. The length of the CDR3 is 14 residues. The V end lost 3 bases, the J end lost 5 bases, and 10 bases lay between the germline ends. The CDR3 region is CASSFVAINEKLFF. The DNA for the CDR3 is TGTGCCAGCAGTTTTGTAGCAATCAATGAAAAACTGTTTTTT.

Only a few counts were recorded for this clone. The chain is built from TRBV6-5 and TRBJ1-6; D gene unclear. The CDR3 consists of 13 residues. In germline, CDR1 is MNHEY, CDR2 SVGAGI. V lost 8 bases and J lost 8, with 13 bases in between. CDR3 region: CASGGRVDSPLHF. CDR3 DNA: TGTGCCAGCGGAGGGAGGGTCGATTCACCCCTCCACTTT.

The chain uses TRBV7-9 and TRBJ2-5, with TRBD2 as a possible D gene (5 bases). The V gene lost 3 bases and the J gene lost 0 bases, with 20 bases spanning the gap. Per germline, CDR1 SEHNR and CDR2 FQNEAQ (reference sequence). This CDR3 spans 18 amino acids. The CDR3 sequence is CASSFLMDFPGYQETQYF. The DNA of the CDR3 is TGTGCCAGCAGCTTCCTAATGGACTTCCCGGGGTACCAAGAGACCCAGTACTTC.

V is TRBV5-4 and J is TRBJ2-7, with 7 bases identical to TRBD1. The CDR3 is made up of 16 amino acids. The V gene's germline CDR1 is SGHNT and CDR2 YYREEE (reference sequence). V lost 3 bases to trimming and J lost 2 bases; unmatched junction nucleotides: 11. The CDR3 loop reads CASSSPPGQIPYEQYF. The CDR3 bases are TGTGCCAGCAGCTCCCCGCCGGGACAGATCCCCTACGAGCAGTACTTC.